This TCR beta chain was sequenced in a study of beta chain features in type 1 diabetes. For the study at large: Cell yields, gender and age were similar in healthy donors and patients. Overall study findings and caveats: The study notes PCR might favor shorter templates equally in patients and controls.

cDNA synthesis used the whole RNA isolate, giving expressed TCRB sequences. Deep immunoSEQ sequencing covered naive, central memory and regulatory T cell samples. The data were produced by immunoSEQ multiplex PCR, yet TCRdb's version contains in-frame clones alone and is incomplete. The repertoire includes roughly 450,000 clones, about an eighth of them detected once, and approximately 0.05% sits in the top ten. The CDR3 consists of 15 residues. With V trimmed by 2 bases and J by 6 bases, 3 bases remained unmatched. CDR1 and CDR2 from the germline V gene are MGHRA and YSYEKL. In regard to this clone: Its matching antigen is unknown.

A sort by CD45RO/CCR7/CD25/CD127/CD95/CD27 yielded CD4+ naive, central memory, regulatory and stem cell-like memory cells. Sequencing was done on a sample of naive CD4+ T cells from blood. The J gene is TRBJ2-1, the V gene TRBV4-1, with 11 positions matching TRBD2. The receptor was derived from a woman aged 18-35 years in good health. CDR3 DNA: TGCGCCAGCAGCCAATACGGACTAGCGGGCAATGAGCAGTTCTTC. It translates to CASSQYGLAGNEQFF.